Shown below are 5 T cell receptor beta chains from a single sample sequenced in a study of T cells in Graves' hyperthyroidism and ophthalmopathy. Template material for amplifying TCR beta CDR3 regions consisted of RNA transcripts. Primed by the HTBI set, a first-round RT-PCR was run on the TCR CDR3. TCRdb fed the multiplex PCR reads into MiXCR, producing one record per CDR3 protein. Of some 650,000 distinct CDR3 sequences listed, 15% to 20% are singletons. The material sequenced was blood. The receptors originated from a woman between 40 and 50 years old with Graves' ophthalmopathy.

This clonotype was found many times. The gene calls are TRBV7-6 and TRBJ2-7; the D gene is possibly TRBD1 (5 bases). Germline CDR1 SGHVS, CDR2 FNYEAQ. The CDR3 has 13 amino acids. V shed 4 bases and J shed 6 bases, with 13 bases lying between them. In nucleotides, the CDR3 is TGTGCCAGCAGCTCATCTACAGGAAGCGAGCAGTACTTC. It translates to CASSSSTGSEQYF. Full variable domain (remainder filled in from reference TRBV7-6 and TRBJ2-7): GAGVSQSPRYKVTKRGQDVALRCDPISGHVSLYWYRQALGQGPEFLTYFNYEAQQDKSGLPNDRFSAERPEGSISTLTIQRTEQRDSAMYRCASSSSTGSEQYFGPGTRLTVT.

This clonotype was observed at least ten times. The V and J genes are TRBV20-1 and TRBJ2-1, with 8 nucleotides matching TRBD2. In germline, CDR1 is DFQATT, CDR2 SNEGSKA (reference sequence). The CDR3 length is 13 residues. Germline trimming cut 3 bases from V and 7 bases from J; bases unmatched to any gene: 5. The CDR3 here is CSASPGGANEQFF. The DNA for the CDR3 is TGCAGTGCTAGTCCCGGGGGGGCAAATGAGCAGTTCTTC.

CDR3 in amino acids: CASSYPTGGLGYTF. In nucleotides, the CDR3 is TGTGCCAGCAGTTACCCGACCGGGGGCCTTGGCTACACCTTC. This chain joins TRBV6-2 or TRBV6-3 and TRBJ1-2; possibly TRBD1 for D (6 bases). Germline loops: CDR1 MNHEY, CDR2 SVGEGT. The germline V and J ends were trimmed by 2 bases and 7 bases, with 14 bases remaining between them. The CDR3 runs 14 residues.

The sample holds a few counts of this clonotype. The V gene is TRBV20-1, the J gene TRBJ1-2, with a possible D match to TRBD1 (5 bases). Trimming pared 6 bases from V and 2 bases from J, leaving 13 bases between. This CDR3 has 13 amino acids. Germline V gene data show CDR1 as DFQATT and CDR2 as SNEGSKA (reference sequence). The CDR3 DNA follows: TGCAGTGCCTCGGACACATCCAACTATGGCTACACCTTC. Protein sequence: CSASDTSNYGYTF.

The chain carries TRBV5-1 and TRBJ2-5, with 8 bases identical to TRBD2. Trimming took 0 bases from V and 2 from J; bases not matched to a gene: 9. Germline assignment: CDR1 SGHRS and CDR2 YFSETQ. The CDR3 totals 17 residues. CDR3 DNA: TGCGCCAGCAGCTTGGGTGCGACCCCGGGAGGGCAAGAGACCCAGTACTTC. Translating gives CASSLGATPGGQETQYF.